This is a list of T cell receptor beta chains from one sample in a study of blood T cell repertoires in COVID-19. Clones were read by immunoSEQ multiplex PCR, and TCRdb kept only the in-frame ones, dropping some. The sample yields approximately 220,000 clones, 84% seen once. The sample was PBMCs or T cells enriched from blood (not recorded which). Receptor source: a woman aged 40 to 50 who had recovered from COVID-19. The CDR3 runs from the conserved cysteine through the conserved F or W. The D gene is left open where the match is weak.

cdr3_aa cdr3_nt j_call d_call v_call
CASSFFGNEQFF TGTGCCAGCAGCTTCTTCGGGAATGAGCAGTTCTTC TRBJ2-1 NA TRBV5-5
CSAEDRVTYEQYF TGCAGCGCAGAAGACAGGGTCACCTACGAGCAGTACTTC TRBJ2-7 TRBD1 TRBV29-1
CASSVVARTEYNEQFF TGTGCCAGCAGCGTAGTTGCTCGGACAGAGTACAATGAGCAGTTCTTC TRBJ2-1 NA TRBV9
CASRDLGGKTQYF TGCGCCAGCAGGGATTTGGGGGGGAAGACCCAGTACTTC TRBJ2-5 TRBD2 TRBV4-1
CASSGQLNTEAFF TGTGCCAGCAGTGGACAGTTGAACACTGAAGCTTTCTTT TRBJ1-1 NA TRBV2
CASARTTHGQYF TGTGCCAGCGCCCGGACAACCCACGGGCAGTACTTC TRBJ2-7 NA TRBV28
CATSHRESNQPQHF TGTGCCACCAGTCACAGGGAAAGCAATCAGCCCCAGCATTTT TRBJ1-5 NA TRBV24-1
CASRASPVPYEQYF TGCGCCAGCAGGGCAAGTCCCGTGCCTTACGAGCAGTACTTC TRBJ2-7 NA TRBV23-1
CASSLSSPGLGTDTQYF TGTGCCAGCAGCTTATCATCCCCGGGACTCGGTACAGATACGCAGTATTTT TRBJ2-3 NA TRBV7-9
CASSLGVSSYNEQFF TGTGCCAGCAGCTTGGGAGTAAGCTCCTACAATGAGCAGTTCTTC TRBJ2-1 NA TRBV7-2